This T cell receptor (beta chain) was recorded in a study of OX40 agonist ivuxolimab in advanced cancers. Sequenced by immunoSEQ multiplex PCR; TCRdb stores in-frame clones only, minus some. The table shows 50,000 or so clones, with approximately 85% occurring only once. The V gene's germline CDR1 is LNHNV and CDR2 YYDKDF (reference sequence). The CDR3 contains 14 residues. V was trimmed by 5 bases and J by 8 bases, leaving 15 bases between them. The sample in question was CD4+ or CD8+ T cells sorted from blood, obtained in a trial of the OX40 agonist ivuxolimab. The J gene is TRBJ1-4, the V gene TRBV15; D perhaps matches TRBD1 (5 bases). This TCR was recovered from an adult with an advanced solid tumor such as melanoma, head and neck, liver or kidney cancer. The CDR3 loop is CATSEDRGDEKLFF. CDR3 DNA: TGTGCCACCAGCGAAGACCGAGGGGACGAAAAACTGTTTTTT.